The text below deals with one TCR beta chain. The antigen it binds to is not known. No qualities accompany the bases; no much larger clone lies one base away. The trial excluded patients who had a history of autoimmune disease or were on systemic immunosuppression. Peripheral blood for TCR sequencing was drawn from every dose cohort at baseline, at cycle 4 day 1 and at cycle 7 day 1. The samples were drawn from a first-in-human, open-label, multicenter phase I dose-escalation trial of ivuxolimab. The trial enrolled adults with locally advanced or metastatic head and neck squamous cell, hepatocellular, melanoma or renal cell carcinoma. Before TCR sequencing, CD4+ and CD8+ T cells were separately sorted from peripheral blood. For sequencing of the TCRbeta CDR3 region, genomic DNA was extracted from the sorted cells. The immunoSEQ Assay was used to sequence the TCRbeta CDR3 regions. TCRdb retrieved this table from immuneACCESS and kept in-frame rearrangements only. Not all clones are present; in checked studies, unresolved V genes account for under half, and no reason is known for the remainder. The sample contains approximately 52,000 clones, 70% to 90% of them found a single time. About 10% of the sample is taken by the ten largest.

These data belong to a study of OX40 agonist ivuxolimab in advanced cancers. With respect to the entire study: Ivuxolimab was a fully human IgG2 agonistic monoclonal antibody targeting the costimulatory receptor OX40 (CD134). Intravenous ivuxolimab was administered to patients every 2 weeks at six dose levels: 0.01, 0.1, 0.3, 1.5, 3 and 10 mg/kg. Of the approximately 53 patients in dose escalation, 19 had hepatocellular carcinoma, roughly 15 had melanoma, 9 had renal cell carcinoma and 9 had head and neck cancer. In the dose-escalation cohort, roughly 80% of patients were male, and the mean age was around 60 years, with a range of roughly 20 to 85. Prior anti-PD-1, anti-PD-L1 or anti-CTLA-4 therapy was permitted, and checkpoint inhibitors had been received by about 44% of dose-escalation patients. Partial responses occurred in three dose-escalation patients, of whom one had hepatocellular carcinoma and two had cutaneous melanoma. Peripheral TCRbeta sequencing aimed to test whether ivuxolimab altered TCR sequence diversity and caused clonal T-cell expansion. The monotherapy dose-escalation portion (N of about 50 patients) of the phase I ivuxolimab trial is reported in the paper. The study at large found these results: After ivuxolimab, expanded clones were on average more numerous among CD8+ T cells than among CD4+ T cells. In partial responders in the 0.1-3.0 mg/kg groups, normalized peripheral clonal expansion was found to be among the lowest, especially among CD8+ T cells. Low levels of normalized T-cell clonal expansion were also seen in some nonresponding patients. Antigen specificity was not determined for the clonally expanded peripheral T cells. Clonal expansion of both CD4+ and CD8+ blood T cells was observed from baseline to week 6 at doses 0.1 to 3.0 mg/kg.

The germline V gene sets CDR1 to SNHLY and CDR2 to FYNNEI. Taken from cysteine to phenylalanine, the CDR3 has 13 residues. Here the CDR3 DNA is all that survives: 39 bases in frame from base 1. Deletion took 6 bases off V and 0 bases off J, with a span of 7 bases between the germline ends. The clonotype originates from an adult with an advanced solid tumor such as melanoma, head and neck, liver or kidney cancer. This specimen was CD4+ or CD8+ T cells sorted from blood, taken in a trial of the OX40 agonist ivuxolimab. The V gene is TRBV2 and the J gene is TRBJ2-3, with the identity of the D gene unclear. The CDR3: CASSPLSTDTQYF. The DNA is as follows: TGTGCCAGCAGCCCACTTAGCACAGATACGCAGTATTTT.